The 21 T cell receptor beta chains below were found in one sample sequenced in a study of blood T cell repertoires in COVID-19. Sequencing was performed with immunoSEQ multiplex PCR; in TCRdb, only in-frame clones are kept and a portion is missing. The sample has roughly 96,000 clones, over 80% seen once. The sequencing input was peripheral blood. Source of these receptors: a man older than 75 with acute or convalescent COVID-19.

The gene calls are TRBV7-2 and TRBJ1-2, with 11 bases identical to TRBD1. Germline CDR1 and CDR2: SGHTA and FQGNSA. This CDR3 has 15 residues. The V and J ends lost 5 bases and 5 bases, in that order; junction bases with no gene match: 7. CDR3 protein: CASSVTGTGGYGYTF. CDR3 bases: TGTGCCAGCAGCGTTACCGGGACAGGGGGTTATGGCTACACCTTC.

In its sample, this clone was seen a few times. The V gene is TRBV18, the J gene TRBJ2-2; 8 positions agree with TRBD2. The CDR3 has 16 amino acids. Germline V gene sequence: CDR1 KGHSH, CDR2 LQKENI. V shed 0 bases, J shed 13 bases, and the junction held 13 bases outside the gene matches. The CDR3 DNA reads as TGTGCCAGCTCACCACCGGATAGCGGGACACTCGGAGGGCTGTTTTTT. Protein sequence: CASSPPDSGTLGGLFF.

This clone was detected once. The chain recombines TRBV19 with TRBJ2-4, with TRBD2 identical over 14 bases. Germline CDR1 LNHDA, CDR2 SQIVND (reference sequence). The CDR3 length is 18 residues. V was clipped by 4 bases and J by 1 base; unmatched bases: 6. The CDR3 protein is CASSNSGTSGGAKNIQYF. The CDR3 nucleotides read TGTGCCAGTAGTAATTCCGGGACTAGCGGGGGTGCCAAAAACATTCAGTACTTC. Together with reference TRBV19 and TRBJ2-4, the CDR3 gives the full variable domain: DGGITQSPKYLFRKEGQNVTLSCEQNLNHDAMYWYRQDPGQGLRLIYYSQIVNDFQKGDIAEGYSVSREKKESFPLTVTSAQKNPTAFYLCASSNSGTSGGAKNIQYFGAGTRLSVL.

V usage is TRBV7-2 and J usage is TRBJ1-1, with D unresolved. V was shortened by 5 bases and J by 7 bases, with 8 bases between the two germline ends. This CDR3 has 11 residues. Germline values: CDR1 SGHTA, CDR2 FQGNSA. This CDR3 is CASSLGVEAFF. DNA of the CDR3: TGTGCCAGCAGCCTCGGGGTTGAAGCTTTCTTT.

CDR3 nucleotides: TGTGCCAGCAGTAATCTCGGGTCGGGCTACACCTTC. Translating it yields CASSNLGSGYTF. This rearrangement joins TRBV28 to TRBJ1-2; D gene ambiguous. In germline, CDR1 is MDHEN, CDR2 SYDVKM. The CDR3 runs 12 residues. V was shortened by 5 bases and J by 8 bases, with 12 bases between the two germline ends.

The chain employs TRBV7-6 and TRBJ2-2; 7 bases align to TRBD1. The length of the CDR3 is 18 residues. Losses at the gene ends were 0 bases for V and 5 bases for J; bases not matched to a gene: 12. Per germline, CDR1 SGHVS and CDR2 FNYEAQ. The CDR3 loop is CASSLALLGQPVTGELFF. The CDR3 DNA follows: TGTGCCAGCAGCTTAGCGCTTTTGGGACAGCCGGTAACCGGGGAGCTGTTTTTT. Full variable domain (outside the CDR3, taken from reference TRBV7-6 and TRBJ2-2): GAGVSQSPRYKVTKRGQDVALRCDPISGHVSLYWYRQALGQGPEFLTYFNYEAQQDKSGLPNDRFSAERPEGSISTLTIQRTEQRDSAMYRCASSLALLGQPVTGELFFGEGSRLTVL.

This clone was seen a single time. The chain has TRBV30 and TRBJ1-1; no clear D. The CDR3 is 13 residues long. Germline CDR1 is GTSNPN and CDR2 is SVGIG (reference sequence). Trimming left V 1 base short and J 2 bases short, with 8 bases between. CDR3 bases: TGTGCCTGGAGTGGAGCGCAAAACACTGAAGCTTTCTTT. Its protein is CAWSGAQNTEAFF.

The rearrangement joins TRBV7-2 to TRBJ2-7; 8 bases are shared with TRBD1. The germline V gene has CDR1 SGHTA and CDR2 FQGNSA. Trimming removed 1 base from V and 2 bases from J; junction bases left unmatched: 7. The CDR3 is made up of 16 amino acids. CDR3 region: CASSLDRDRGAYEQYF. As DNA, the CDR3 is TGTGCCAGCAGCTTAGATCGAGACAGGGGCGCCTACGAGCAGTACTTC.

The V gene is TRBV5-4, the J gene TRBJ2-4, with D possibly matching TRBD1 (5 bases). Germline lookup yields CDR1 SGHNT and CDR2 YYREEE (reference sequence). There are 19 residues in the CDR3. V was trimmed by 0 bases and J by 0 bases, leaving 19 bases between them. The CDR3 region is CASSLAQGGKGLAKNIQYF. The CDR3 bases are TGTGCCAGCAGCTTGGCGCAGGGCGGCAAGGGGCTAGCCAAAAACATTCAGTACTTC.

This clone was seen only a few times. The V call is TRBV4-2, the J call TRBJ2-7; tentative D call: TRBD1 (6 bases). The germline V gene has CDR1 LGHNA and CDR2 YNFKEQ. CDR3 length equals 15 residues. Trimming took 6 bases from V and 5 from J, leaving 20 bases between them. The DNA of the CDR3 is TGTGCCAGCAGTCCCGAGGGGCGGCCAGGGGACGAGCAGTACTTC. Translated, it gives CASSPEGRPGDEQYF.

The genes are TRBV28 and TRBJ1-5; weak D call: TRBD1 (6 bases). V lost 5 bases, J lost 11 bases, and 22 bases lay in between. This CDR3 spans 15 amino acids. Germline V lookup: CDR1 MDHEN, CDR2 SYDVKM. The CDR3 DNA reads as TGTGCCAGCAGTCCGCCGTGGGGGCGTAAATGGTCCCAGCATTTT. Amino acids: CASSPPWGRKWSQHF.

The chain couples TRBV7-2 to TRBJ1-1; maybe TRBD1 (6 bases). Germline values: CDR1 SGHTA, CDR2 FQGNSA. This CDR3 contains 15 residues. V was shortened by 5 bases and J by 5 bases, with 18 bases between the two germline ends. CDR3 bases: TGTGCCAGCAGCATTCAGGGGCAAAGTCGGACTGAAGCTTTCTTT. Its protein product is CASSIQGQSRTEAFF.

V gene TRBV7-2 combines with J gene TRBJ2-1; 9 nucleotides agree with TRBD1. Germline assignment: CDR1 SGHTA and CDR2 FQGNSA. V lost 7 bases, J lost 4 bases, and 8 bases stayed unmatched. This CDR3 is 15 amino acids long. The DNA for the CDR3 is TGTGCCAGCAAATCACAGGGGGCCGTATACAATGAGCAGTTCTTC. Amino acid sequence: CASKSQGAVYNEQFF.

The count of this clone is one. V is TRBV7-2 and J is TRBJ1-5; D unresolved. This CDR3 spans 14 amino acids. In germline, CDR1 is SGHTA, CDR2 FQGNSA. With 1 base removed from V and 4 bases from J, the gap between germline ends came to 8 bases. This CDR3 reads CASSLVNGNQPQHF. In DNA, the CDR3 is TGTGCCAGCAGCTTAGTAAACGGTAATCAGCCCCAGCATTTT.

This clone showed up just once. The chain has TRBV3-1 (or the pseudogene TRBV3-2) and TRBJ2-1; 10 positions agree with TRBD2. Germline loops: CDR1 LGHDT, CDR2 YNNKEL (reference sequence). V trimming: 4 bases; J trimming: 8 bases; junction bases outside the gene matches: 8. CDR3 length equals 15 residues. CDR3 region: CASSPRSGGFYEQFF. CDR3 DNA: TGTGCCAGCAGCCCACGTAGCGGGGGGTTCTATGAGCAGTTCTTC.

V and J are TRBV6-5 and TRBJ1-2; D is uncertain. Germline V gene sequence: CDR1 MNHEY, CDR2 SVGAGI. Trimming left V 0 bases short and J 0 bases short, with 8 bases between. This CDR3 comprises 15 residues. The CDR3 region has the DNA TGTGCCAGCAGTTACTCTTGGGCCCCTAACTATGGCTACACCTTC. Its protein product is CASSYSWAPNYGYTF.

The chain has TRBV6-1 and TRBJ1-3; a weak D match, TRBD1 (5 bases). The CDR3 runs 13 residues. Trimming took 3 bases from V and 10 from J, leaving 13 bases between them. Germline values: CDR1 MNHNS, CDR2 SASEGT. The DNA for the CDR3 is TGTGCCAGCAGTGATCGTCGGGGGGGAACCATATATTTT. Its protein product is CASSDRRGGTIYF.

In its sample, this clone was seen a few times. The same CDR3 also results from other DNA sequences found in this sample. The V call is TRBV9, the J call TRBJ1-6; unclear D gene. This CDR3 comprises 14 residues. The ends were cut back, 0 bases at V and 7 bases at J, with 8 bases in the middle. Germline V lookup: CDR1 SGDLS, CDR2 YYNGEE. The DNA for the CDR3 is TGTGCCAGCAGCGTAGGCAACAACAATTCACCCCTCCACTTT. Protein: CASSVGNNNSPLHF.

The chain has TRBV29-1 and TRBJ2-5, with D unclear. This CDR3 spans 13 amino acids. Germline loops: CDR1 SQVTM, CDR2 ANQGSEA. The ends were cut back, 6 bases at V and 0 bases at J, with 11 bases in the middle. The CDR3 sequence is CSVPAGYQETQYF. The CDR3 DNA sequence: TGCAGCGTACCTGCAGGTTACCAAGAGACCCAGTACTTC.

V gene TRBV9 combines with J gene TRBJ1-2, with 9 bases aligning to TRBD1. CDR3 length: 14 amino acids. V lost 3 bases to trimming and J lost 4 bases; unmatched junction nucleotides: 4. Germline V gives CDR1 SGDLS, CDR2 YYNGEE. CDR3 sequence (DNA): TGTGCCAGCAGCGGGCGACAGGGGGGCTATGGCTACACCTTC. This encodes CASSGRQGGYGYTF.

This chain uses TRBV7-9 with TRBJ2-7; TRBD2 aligns across 7 bases. Germline V gene lookup returns CDR1 SEHNR and CDR2 FQNEAQ (reference sequence). CDR3 length: 14 residues. The V segment lost 6 bases and the J segment 5 bases; nucleotides outside the gene matches: 10. The CDR3 bases are TGTGCCAGCAGGGAGGCGGGAGTTCCCCACGAGCAGTACTTC. As protein: CASREAGVPHEQYF.